Detailed here is one T cell receptor (beta chain). What it binds is not known. This specimen comes from a study of PD-1 blockade in classical Hodgkin lymphoma. Whole-study findings and limits: There was a significant rise in CD4+ TCR diversity by C4D1, with no such rise for CD8+.

Generated by immunoSEQ multiplex PCR, the TCRdb table keeps only in-frame clones and is missing some. The sample lists 25,000 to 35,000 clones; about four fifths were seen once. Stated time point: cycle 4 day 1 (C4D1), after less than seven weeks of nivolumab. Exposure to brentuximab vedotin varied, and each patient had relapsed following autologous stem cell transplantation. Best response was recorded as complete response, partial response or progressive disease. The CDR3 is 15 amino acids. Germline V CDR1 and CDR2: SGHTA, FQGTGA. V lost 5 bases and J lost 5; bases outside the gene matches: 6. Sequenced material: peripheral blood mononuclear cells (PBMCs), taken before the fourth cycle of nivolumab. The source of this sequence is a human donor with classical Hodgkin lymphoma. This chain uses TRBV7-3 with TRBJ2-2; 9 bases match TRBD1. CDR3 amino acids: CASSRGDRVTGELFF. Written as DNA, the CDR3 is TGTGCCAGCAGCCGCGGGGACAGGGTAACCGGGGAGCTGTTTTTT.